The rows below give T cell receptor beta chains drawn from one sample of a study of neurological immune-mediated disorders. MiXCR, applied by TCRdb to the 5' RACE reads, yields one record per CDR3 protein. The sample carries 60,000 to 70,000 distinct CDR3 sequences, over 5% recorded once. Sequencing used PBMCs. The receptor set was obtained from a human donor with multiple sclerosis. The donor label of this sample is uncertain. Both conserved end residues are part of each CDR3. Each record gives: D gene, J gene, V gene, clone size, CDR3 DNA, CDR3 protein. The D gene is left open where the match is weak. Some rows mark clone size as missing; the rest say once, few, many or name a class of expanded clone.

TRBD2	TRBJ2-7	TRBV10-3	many	TGTGCCATCAGTGAGGTAGCGGGGGCTTACGAGCAGTACTTC	CAISEVAGAYEQYF
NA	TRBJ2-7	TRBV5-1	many	TGCGCCAGCAGCTTGGGACCGACCTCCCTCGAGCAGTACTTC	CASSLGPTSLEQYF
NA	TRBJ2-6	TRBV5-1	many	TGCGCCAGCAGCTTCTCCCCCCAGGGCTCTGGGGCCAACGTCCTGACTTTC	CASSFSPQGSGANVLTF
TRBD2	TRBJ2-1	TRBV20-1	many	TGCAGTGCTAGAGATCCCATAGCGGGGGCTCCGCCCTACAATGAGCAGTTCTTC	CSARDPIAGAPPYNEQFF
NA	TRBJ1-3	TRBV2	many	TGTGCCAGCAGTACTCCCATCAGTGGGGGAAACACCATATATTTT	CASSTPISGGNTIYF
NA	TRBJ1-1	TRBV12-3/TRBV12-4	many	TGTGCCAGCAGCTTCACAGAAGACACTGAAGCTTTCTTT	CASSFTEDTEAFF
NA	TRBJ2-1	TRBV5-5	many	TGTGCCAGCAGCTCCAACCCTTTTAATGAGCAGTTCTTC	CASSSNPFNEQFF
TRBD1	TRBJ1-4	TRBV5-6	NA	TGTGTCACAGGAAGGGGGACAGTCTCCCAAAAACTGTTTTTT	CVTGRGTVSQKLFF
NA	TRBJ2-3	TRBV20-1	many	TGCAGTGCTATACCTCGGGGCCGTGCAGATACGCAGTATTTT	CSAIPRGRADTQYF
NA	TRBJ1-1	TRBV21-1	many	TGTGCCAGCAGCAAAGAACCTGGGGACAGCCCGGGAGACACTGAAGCTTTCTTT	CASSKEPGDSPGDTEAFF
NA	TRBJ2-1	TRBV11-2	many	TGTGCCAGCAGCTTAGCCCGGCTGACGGCGAACAATGAGCAGTTCTTC	CASSLARLTANNEQFF
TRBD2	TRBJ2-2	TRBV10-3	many	TGTGCCATTTTCGGGGGGTACACCGGGGAGCTGTTTTTT	CAIFGGYTGELFF
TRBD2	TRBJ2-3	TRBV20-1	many	TGCAGTGCTGTTAGGGCGGGGGGCACAGATACGCAGTATTTT	CSAVRAGGTDTQYF
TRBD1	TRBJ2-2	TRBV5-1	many	TGCGCCAGCAGCTCCGCCGGGACAGACACCGGGGAGCTGTTTTTT	CASSSAGTDTGELFF
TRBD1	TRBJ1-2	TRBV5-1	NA	TGCGCCAGCAGCTCTCTAAACCGGGGACAGGGAAACTATGGCTACACCTTC	CASSSLNRGQGNYGYTF
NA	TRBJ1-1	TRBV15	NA	TGTGCCACCAGCAGATACGGAATCGGGATTGCTGAAGCTTTCTTT	CATSRYGIGIAEAFF
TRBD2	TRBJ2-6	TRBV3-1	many	TGTGCCAGCAGCGGGTTTAGGCGGGGGGTCTCTGGGGCCAACGTCCTGACTTTC	CASSGFRRGVSGANVLTF
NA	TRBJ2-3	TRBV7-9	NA	TGTGCCAGCGGATTTCGGGACGGCACAGATACGCAGTATTTT	CASGFRDGTDTQYF
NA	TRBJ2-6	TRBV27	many	TGTGCCAGCAGTTTGACAGTCGGGGCCAACGTCCTGACTTTC	CASSLTVGANVLTF
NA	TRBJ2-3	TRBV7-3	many	TGTGCCAGCAGGACAGATGGGTCAGATACGCAGTATTTT	CASRTDGSDTQYF
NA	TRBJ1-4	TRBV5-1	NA	TGCGCCAGCAGCGGGGGCCCGGGACCGGATGAAAAACTGTTTTTT	CASSGGPGPDEKLFF
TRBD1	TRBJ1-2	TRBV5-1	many	TGCGCCAGCAGCCGAGGGACAGGGGCCTCGGGAGAAGGCTACACCTTC	CASSRGTGASGEGYTF
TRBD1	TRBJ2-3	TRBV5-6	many	TGTGCCAGCAAGACAGGGGCTAGCACAGATACGCAGTATTTT	CASKTGASTDTQYF
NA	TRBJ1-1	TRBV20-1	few	TGCAGTGCTAGAGTTAGCAGGGCGGACACTGAAGCTTTCTTT	CSARVSRADTEAFF
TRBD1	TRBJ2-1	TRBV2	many	TGTGCCAGCAGCTGGACAGGAGATACACACTACAATGAGCAGTTCTTC	CASSWTGDTHYNEQFF
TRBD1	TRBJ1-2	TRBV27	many	TGTGCCAGCAGCAAGACGGGACAGAACTATGGCTACACCTTC	CASSKTGQNYGYTF
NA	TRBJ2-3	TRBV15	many	TGTGCCACCAGCGGTAGCGCCTCGGGAGATACGCAGTATTTT	CATSGSASGDTQYF
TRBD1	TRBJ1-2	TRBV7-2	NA	TGTGCCAGCAGCTTACTGGTGACAGGGACTAACTATGGCTACACCTTC	CASSLLVTGTNYGYTF
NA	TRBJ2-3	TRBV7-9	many	TGTGCCAGCAGCTTAGAAGGGGGGCCCACAGATACGCAGTATTTT	CASSLEGGPTDTQYF
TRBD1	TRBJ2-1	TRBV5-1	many	TGCGCCAGCAGTCCAATTTCGGGACAGGGCTCCAATGAGCAGTTCTTC	CASSPISGQGSNEQFF
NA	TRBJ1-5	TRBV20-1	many	TGCAGTGCAACCGACAGGTTAAATAGCAATCAGCCCCAGCATTTT	CSATDRLNSNQPQHF
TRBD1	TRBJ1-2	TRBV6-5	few	TGTGCCAGCAGTAGACAGGGAGAGGGTGGCTACACCTTC	CASSRQGEGGYTF
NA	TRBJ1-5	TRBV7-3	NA	TGTGCCAGCAGCCCGACGGGGGGAAGTAATCAGCCCCAGCATTTT	CASSPTGGSNQPQHF
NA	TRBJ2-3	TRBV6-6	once	TGTGCCAGCAGTTACTCTCAATATCAGGCGGCAGGGGTTACAGATACGCAGTATTTT	CASSYSQYQAAGVTDTQYF